This T cell receptor (beta chain) was found in a study of blood T cell repertoires in COVID-19. On the study more broadly: From the United States, Italy and Spain came samples of acute and convalescent COVID-19. Sources were T cells, B-cell-depleted T cells, or PBMCs; the material itself was cDNA or gDNA.

Study processing details: Using reference gene primer amplification, nucleated cell counts were estimated. Profiled with immunoSEQ multiplex PCR; TCRdb holds only in-frame clones, not every one. The DNA gave D and trimming, while V, J and clone size come from that table. The repertoire holds 100,000 to 150,000 clones, with around 81% as singletons. In germline, CDR1 is SQVTM, CDR2 ANQGSEA. This CDR3 is 13 amino acids long. The germline V and J ends were trimmed by 6 bases and 0 bases, with 9 bases remaining between them. The chain combines TRBV29-1 with TRBJ1-5, with D tentatively TRBD1 (5 bases). The source of this sequence is a woman aged 45-60 years with acute or convalescent COVID-19. The source material was peripheral blood. CDR3 sequence: CSVSGSSNQPQHF. Written as DNA, the CDR3 is TGCAGCGTCTCAGGGTCTAGCAATCAGCCCCAGCATTTT.